The present TCR beta chain was sequenced within a study of blood T cell repertoires in COVID-19 (dated by TCRdb to 2018 to 2020). The study in broad terms: The collaborator samples originated in the United States, Italy and Spain and spanned the acute and convalescent phases of COVID-19. A freely available public database, intended as a resource for researchers studying the immune response to SARS-CoV-2, is where the repertoires were released. The material from the prospective study consisted of cDNA or gDNA derived from T cells, B-cell-depleted T cells, or PBMCs. Sample metadata almost always included a de-identified subject ID, COVID-19 status, age in years and sex. Samples were obtained from the ongoing ImmuneRACE study (first 160 participants) and from about 1,300 subjects provided by 6 global collaborators. Where available, HLA class I and class II types were obtained from metadata supplied by the sample provider rather than from assay-based typing. Subjects who had been exposed to COVID-19, were actively infected with it, or had recovered from it provided the deeply sampled blood TCRbeta repertoires that made up the dataset. What the work shows at the level of the full study, not this receptor alone: The quantity of clinical and demographic metadata differed by source and by participant and was supplied without curation.

About this clone: Its specific antigen is unknown. Qualities for individual bases were not recorded, and no much larger clone is one base off.

TCRbeta CDR3 regions were amplified from genomic DNA using the immunoSEQ Assay, a bias-controlled multiplex PCR. The authors' pipeline ran thus. Within the assay, amplification of reference gene primers was used to estimate how many nucleated cells each sample contained. To quantify the absolute abundance of each unique TCRbeta CDR3 rearrangement, sequence reads were collapsed and filtered. For each sample, productive Simpson clonality was calculated by taking the square root of Simpson's diversity index across productive rearrangements. The source is immuneACCESS, and TCRdb retained only in-frame sequences with V and J called. Part of the clones is not carried over; for the studies checked, unresolved V genes explain less than half of this, and the remainder is unexplained. V and J calls and clone size are copied from that table; D and trimming were computed from the DNA. The sample has around 320,000 clones on record, approximately 90% of them singletons. About 7% of the sample is held by the ten biggest clonotypes.

Samples from volunteer blood donors who had recovered from COVID-19 were contributed by a second Seattle source. Each collaborating institution followed its own protocols to collect whole blood in K2EDTA tubes. For TCRbeta analysis, collaborator samples were shipped as frozen whole blood, as isolated PBMCs, or as DNA extracted from either sample type. V and J are trimmed by 5 bases and 3 bases, and the gene matches miss 5 bases of the junction. From the cysteine up to the phenylalanine, the CDR3 has a length of 14 residues. The sequence is cut down to CDR3 DNA, 42 bases in frame from base 1. The germline V gene yields MNHEY for CDR1 and SVGEGT for CDR2.

What was sequenced was peripheral blood. The receptor comes from a woman in her twenties or thirties who had recovered from COVID-19. The V gene is TRBV6-2 or TRBV6-3 and the J gene is TRBJ2-7; 9 central bases correspond to TRBD1. In nucleotides, the sequence is TGTGCCAGCAGTCGAGGGACAGGGAACTACGAGCAGTACTTC. Its product reads: CASSRGTGNYEQYF.